This TCR beta chain was recorded in a study of T cells in Graves' hyperthyroidism and ophthalmopathy. The diagnostic basis comprised clinical symptoms, serum thyroxine and TRAb, thyroid ultrasound and orbital computed tomography. This clonotype was recorded many times. TCR beta CDR3 regions were amplified from RNA. An initial round of RT-PCR targeting the TCR CDR3 relied on the HTBI primer set. A single record per CDR3 protein comes from TCRdb applying MiXCR to the multiplex PCR reads. The table records nearly 600,000 distinct CDR3 sequences, more than 11% of them present only once. Material for sequencing was blood. The origin of this receptor is a woman aged 30 to 39 with Graves' hyperthyroidism that later progressed to Graves' ophthalmopathy.

The CDR3 sequence is CASSLGAGFGQVKNGYTF. CDR3 in DNA: TGTGCCAGCAGCTTGGGGGCGGGGTTTGGTCAAGTAAAAAATGGCTACACCTTC. This chain joins TRBV7-2 and TRBJ1-2; weak D call: TRBD1 (6 bases). V lost 3 bases, J lost 6 bases, and 26 bases lay in between. The CDR3 is 18 residues long. CDR1 and CDR2 from the germline V gene are SGHTA and FQGNSA.